A single sample gave rise to the 4 T cell receptor beta chains below, sequenced in a study of blood T cell repertoires in COVID-19. Assay: immunoSEQ multiplex PCR; the TCRdb copy retains only in-frame clones and omits some. The table includes 250,000 to 300,000 clones, 89% detected once. Sample: peripheral blood. The receptor source for this set is a woman aged 60-75 years with acute or convalescent COVID-19.

This clone was seen more than once but under ten times. The chain joins TRBV28 to TRBJ1-5, with 9 positions matching TRBD1. The CDR3 consists of 18 residues. CDR1 MDHEN and CDR2 SYDVKM come from the germline V gene. With 2 bases clipped from V and 5 bases from J, the junction kept 13 bases outside the gene matches. The CDR3 spells CASSLRRLQGARHQPQHF. The CDR3 nucleotides read TGTGCCAGCAGTTTAAGAAGGCTACAGGGGGCGCGACATCAGCCCCAGCATTTT.

The chain couples TRBV5-1 to TRBJ1-1, with 8 bases lining up with TRBD1. Germline values: CDR1 SGHRS, CDR2 YFSETQ. This CDR3 has 15 residues. V dropped 7 bases and J dropped 0; count of bases not matched to a gene: 8. The CDR3 region has the DNA TGCGCCAGCCAGGGGGCAGGATTAATGAACACTGAAGCTTTCTTT. This translates into CASQGAGLMNTEAFF.

Comment on this clone: The same CDR3 arises from other DNA sequences in this sample as well. The rearrangement uses TRBV5-1 and TRBJ2-5, with 7 bases that match TRBD2. Looked up from germline, CDR1 is SGHRS and CDR2 is YFSETQ. J was trimmed by 4 bases and V by 0 bases; bases with no gene match: 6. CDR3 length: 15 amino acids. The CDR3: CASSLAWGGRETQYF. Written as DNA, the CDR3 is TGCGCCAGCAGCTTGGCTTGGGGCGGGAGAGAGACCCAGTACTTC.

The CDR3 DNA sequence: TGTGCCAGCAGCCCAAGGAGCGGGAGGGCCTGGGACGAGCAGTACTTC. This gives the protein CASSPRSGRAWDEQYF. V and J are TRBV7-6 and TRBJ2-7; 10 bases agree with TRBD2. Trimming removed 5 bases from V and 5 bases from J; junction bases left unmatched: 12. This CDR3 is built from 16 residues. Germline CDR1 and CDR2: SGHVS and FNYEAQ.